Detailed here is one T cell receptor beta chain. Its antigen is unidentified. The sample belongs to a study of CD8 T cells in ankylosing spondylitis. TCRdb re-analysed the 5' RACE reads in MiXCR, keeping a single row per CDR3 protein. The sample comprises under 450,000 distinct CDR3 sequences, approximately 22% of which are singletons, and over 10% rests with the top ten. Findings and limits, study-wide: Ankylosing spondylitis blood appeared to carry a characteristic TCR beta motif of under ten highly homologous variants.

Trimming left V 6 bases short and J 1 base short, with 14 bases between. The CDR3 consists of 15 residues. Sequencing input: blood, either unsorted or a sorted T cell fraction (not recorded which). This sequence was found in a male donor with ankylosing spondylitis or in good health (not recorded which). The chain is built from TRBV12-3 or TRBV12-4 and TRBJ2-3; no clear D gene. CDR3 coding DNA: TGTGCCAGCAGACCCAAAACTGGAGGCACAGATACGCAGTATTTT. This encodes CASRPKTGGTDTQYF.